Each of the 2 T cell receptor beta chains below was sequenced from the same sample in a study of blood T cell repertoires in COVID-19. Method: immunoSEQ multiplex PCR; TCRdb's copy keeps in-frame clones and lacks some. The data contain 68,000 or so clones, around 83% of them singletons. Sample: peripheral blood. Receptor source: a man in his forties or fifties with acute or convalescent COVID-19.

The CDR3 nucleotides read TGCGCCAGCAGCTTGGCCGGGGAGGCTAGCACAGATACGCAGTATTTT. Amino acid sequence: CASSLAGEASTDTQYF. The rearrangement uses TRBV5-1 and TRBJ2-3, with D possibly TRBD2 on 6 matching bases. From germline, CDR1 is SGHRS and CDR2 YFSETQ. The CDR3 loop spans 16 amino acids. V gave up 0 bases and J gave up 0 bases, with 11 bases separating them.

The J gene is TRBJ2-7, the V gene TRBV4-2, with TRBD2 as a possible D gene (5 bases). Trimming took 1 base from V and 2 from J, leaving 15 bases between them. CDR1 and CDR2 (germline): LGHNA, YNFKEQ. The CDR3 has 16 residues. CDR3 nucleotide sequence: TGTGCCAGCAGCCAAGCGATGGGGTCGGGGACCTACGAGCAGTACTTC. It encodes CASSQAMGSGTYEQYF.